The rows below give T cell receptor beta chains drawn from one sample of a study of early stage breast cancer tumors. Only in-frame clones appear in the TCRdb table, and some are missing; sequencing was by immunoSEQ multiplex PCR. This sample has around 40,000 clones, with under 80% found just once. Input material: blood. The receptors derive from a person between 60 and 69 years old with breast cancer. CDR3s include the opening cysteine and the closing phenylalanine or tryptophan. Fields, in order: V gene, J gene, D gene, clone size, CDR3 protein, CDR3 DNA. A D gene is named only where the DNA matches it firmly. The size field is filled for only some rows; it gives once, few, many or a size class.

V: TRBV27; J: TRBJ1-1; D: .; size: few; CDR3: CASSTDLGTEAFF; DNA: TGTGCCAGCAGCACGGACCTAGGCACTGAAGCTTTCTTT
V: TRBV4-1; J: TRBJ2-3; D: .; size: .; CDR3: CASSQDPGIDTQYF; DNA: TGCGCCAGCAGCCAAGATCCGGGGATAGATACGCAGTATTTT
V: TRBV18; J: TRBJ2-6; D: TRBD1; size: .; CDR3: CASSPTGTGGAGANVLTF; DNA: TGTGCCAGCTCACCCACGGGGACAGGTGGGGCTGGGGCCAACGTCCTGACTTTC
V: TRBV27; J: TRBJ2-3; D: .; size: .; CDR3: CASSLGGDTQYF; DNA: TGTGCCAGCAGTTTAGGTGGAGATACGCAGTATTTT
V: TRBV7-9; J: TRBJ1-1; D: .; size: .; CDR3: CASSLYSGGEAFF; DNA: TGTGCCAGCAGCTTATACTCGGGGGGTGAAGCTTTCTTT
V: TRBV7-2; J: TRBJ2-7; D: .; size: .; CDR3: CASSLGLAYEQYF; DNA: TGTGCCAGCAGCTTAGGTCTAGCCTACGAGCAGTACTTC
V: TRBV19; J: TRBJ1-2; D: .; size: .; CDR3: CASSFQGLTNYGYTF; DNA: TGTGCCAGTAGTTTTCAGGGATTAACGAACTATGGCTACACCTTC
V: TRBV2; J: TRBJ1-2; D: TRBD1; size: .; CDR3: CASSRDRGGYGYTF; DNA: TGTGCCAGCAGCAGGGACAGGGGTGGGTATGGCTACACCTTC
V: TRBV19; J: TRBJ1-5; D: .; size: .; CDR3: CASSIDSSNQPQHF; DNA: TGTGCCAGTAGTATAGACAGCAGCAATCAGCCCCAGCATTTT
V: TRBV7-2; J: TRBJ2-3; D: TRBD2; size: .; CDR3: CASSLSGGASTDTQYF; DNA: TGTGCCAGCAGCCTTAGCGGGGGGGCCAGTACAGATACGCAGTATTTT
V: TRBV5-1; J: TRBJ2-7; D: .; size: .; CDR3: CASSQSYSYEQYF; DNA: TGCGCCAGCAGCCAGTCCTACTCCTACGAGCAGTACTTC
V: TRBV10-2; J: TRBJ2-3; D: TRBD2; size: .; CDR3: CASSVLGTRSTDTQYF; DNA: TGCGCCAGCAGTGTCCTCGGGACTAGATCGACAGATACGCAGTATTTT
V: TRBV14; J: TRBJ1-6; D: .; size: .; CDR3: CASSQDTGWTGSPLHF; DNA: TGTGCCAGCAGCCAAGACACGGGGTGGACGGGTTCACCCCTCCACTTT
V: TRBV7-9; J: TRBJ2-2; D: .; size: .; CDR3: CASSLGTNTGELFF; DNA: TGTGCCAGCAGCTTAGGCACGAACACCGGGGAGCTGTTTTTT
V: TRBV9; J: TRBJ1-2; D: .; size: .; CDR3: CASSTGFRGYTF; DNA: TGTGCCAGCAGCACAGGGTTCCGAGGCTACACCTTC
V: TRBV5-1; J: TRBJ2-6; D: .; size: .; CDR3: CASSLVAGYSGANVLTF; DNA: TGCGCCAGCAGCTTGGTGGCCGGTTACTCTGGGGCCAACGTCCTGACTTTC
V: TRBV5-8; J: TRBJ1-2; D: .; size: .; CDR3: CASSLGFLGGGNGYTF; DNA: TGTGCCAGCAGCTTGGGCTTCCTTGGAGGGGGTAATGGCTACACCTTC
V: TRBV19; J: TRBJ2-1; D: TRBD1; size: .; CDR3: CASSIETGLFNEQFF; DNA: TGTGCCAGTAGTATTGAGACAGGGTTGTTTAATGAGCAGTTCTTC
V: TRBV6-1; J: TRBJ1-4; D: TRBD1; size: .; CDR3: CASSETTGGEKLFF; DNA: TGTGCCAGCAGTGAAACGACAGGGGGAGAAAAACTGTTTTTT
V: TRBV4-1; J: TRBJ2-3; D: .; size: few; CDR3: CASSQDQDNTDTQYF; DNA: TGCGCCAGCAGCCAAGACCAGGATAACACAGATACGCAGTATTTT
V: TRBV10-3; J: TRBJ1-2; D: TRBD1; size: .; CDR3: CAIRPGQATDGYTF; DNA: TGTGCCATCAGGCCGGGACAGGCGACCGATGGCTACACCTTC
V: TRBV18; J: TRBJ2-5; D: .; size: .; CDR3: CASSPNYGQEETQYF; DNA: TGTGCCAGCTCACCTAATTACGGACAAGAAGAGACCCAGTACTTC
V: TRBV6-5; J: TRBJ2-3; D: .; size: .; CDR3: CASRTRPLAFDTQYF; DNA: TGTGCCAGCAGGACTAGACCCCTAGCTTTTGATACGCAGTATTTT
V: TRBV2; J: TRBJ2-7; D: .; size: few; CDR3: CASSRLGSYEQYF; DNA: TGTGCCAGCAGTAGACTGGGCTCCTACGAGCAGTACTTC
V: TRBV2; J: TRBJ2-1; D: .; size: .; CDR3: CASSRQYNEQFF; DNA: TGTGCCAGCAGTCGACAGTACAATGAGCAGTTCTTC